This is a list of T cell receptor beta chains from one sample in a study of cytomegalovirus exposure and HLA in healthy donors. Data came from immunoSEQ multiplex PCR; TCRdb stores just in-frame clones and leaves some out. The sample yields some 110,000 clones, of which the top ten take up roughly 1%. The sequencing input was PBMCs. The receptors come from a young man in good health and CMV-seronegative. Both conserved end residues are part of each CDR3. Each record gives: CDR3 DNA, CDR3 protein, J gene, D gene, V gene. The D gene is left open where the match is weak.

DNA: TGTGCCAGTAGTACAGGGTGGTTGACTGAAGCTTTCTTT
CDR3: CASSTGWLTEAFF
J: TRBJ1-1
D: .
V: TRBV19

DNA: TGCGCCAGCAGCTTGTTGGACAGGGGGTTGCGGAACACTGAAGCTTTCTTT
CDR3: CASSLLDRGLRNTEAFF
J: TRBJ1-1
D: TRBD1
V: TRBV5-1

DNA: TGTGCCGCCCGGCCAGGTTCCTCCTACGAGCAGTACTTC
CDR3: CAARPGSSYEQYF
J: TRBJ2-7
D: .
V: TRBV15

DNA: TGTGCCAGCAGCTTACAAACAGGGGCCCTTAACACTGAAGCTTTCTTT
CDR3: CASSLQTGALNTEAFF
J: TRBJ1-1
D: TRBD1
V: TRBV7-9

DNA: TGTGCCAGCAGCCAAACCCTAGGCACAGATACGCAGTATTTT
CDR3: CASSQTLGTDTQYF
J: TRBJ2-3
D: .
V: TRBV4-2

DNA: TGTGCCAGTAGTATGGCGGGGCCCGAACTCGGTTACGAGCAGTACTTC
CDR3: CASSMAGPELGYEQYF
J: TRBJ2-7
D: .
V: TRBV19

DNA: TGTGCCTGGACTATCCGGGACAATGAGCAGTTCTTC
CDR3: CAWTIRDNEQFF
J: TRBJ2-1
D: .
V: TRBV30

DNA: TGTGCCAGTAGTGTCGGGACAGGTGGAGCTCAGCCCCAGCATTTT
CDR3: CASSVGTGGAQPQHF
J: TRBJ1-5
D: TRBD1
V: TRBV19

DNA: TGTGCCAGCAGCCGAGGACAGGCGAACACTGAAGCTTTCTTT
CDR3: CASSRGQANTEAFF
J: TRBJ1-1
D: TRBD1
V: TRBV11-3

DNA: TGTGCCAGCAGCTTAGGGCTAGCCACAGATACGCAGTATTTT
CDR3: CASSLGLATDTQYF
J: TRBJ2-3
D: .
V: TRBV7-2

DNA: TGTGCCAGTACCCCCGACAGGGGGCTGTACACCGGGGAGCTGTTTTTT
CDR3: CASTPDRGLYTGELFF
J: TRBJ2-2
D: TRBD1
V: TRBV19

DNA: TGTGCCAGCAGTGAAGAAGGGGGCTCTGGGGCCAACGTCCTGACTTTC
CDR3: CASSEEGGSGANVLTF
J: TRBJ2-6
D: .
V: TRBV6-1

DNA: TGTGCCAGCAGCTTGGGGGACAGGGTTAATGAAAAACTGTTTTTT
CDR3: CASSLGDRVNEKLFF
J: TRBJ1-4
D: TRBD1
V: TRBV7-9

DNA: TGTGCCAGCAGCCCGGGCAGGGGCGCGCAAGCTTTCTTT
CDR3: CASSPGRGAQAFF
J: TRBJ1-1
D: .
V: TRBV5-4

DNA: TGTGCCAGCAGACACGACAGGGGGCAATCCTACGAGCAGTACTTC
CDR3: CASRHDRGQSYEQYF
J: TRBJ2-7
D: TRBD1
V: TRBV6-5

DNA: TGTGCCAGCAGCTCTAGCGGGGGGGCAGGGTACGAGCAGTACTTC
CDR3: CASSSSGGAGYEQYF
J: TRBJ2-7
D: TRBD2
V: TRBV5-4

DNA: TGTGCCAGTAGTATAGGGGTAGCGGGATCCCCTTCGACCGGGGAGCTGTTTTTT
CDR3: CASSIGVAGSPSTGELFF
J: TRBJ2-2
D: TRBD2
V: TRBV19

DNA: TGTGCCAGCAGCACCCGGGACAGGCCTAACTATGGCTACACCTTC
CDR3: CASSTRDRPNYGYTF
J: TRBJ1-2
D: TRBD1
V: TRBV7-9

DNA: TGTGCCTGGAGTTTCCACGCCCGCTACAATCAGCCCCAGCATTTT
CDR3: CAWSFHARYNQPQHF
J: TRBJ1-5
D: .
V: TRBV30

DNA: TGTGCCAGCAGCCGCAGCGGAACCTATAATTCACCCCTCCACTTT
CDR3: CASSRSGTYNSPLHF
J: TRBJ1-6
D: .
V: TRBV14

DNA: TGTGCCTGGAGTGTAGGTCTGAGGCGGGACGACGGTACTGAAGCTTTCTTT
CDR3: CAWSVGLRRDDGTEAFF
J: TRBJ1-1
D: .
V: TRBV30

DNA: TGTGCCAGCACTAAGGACAGGTCACAAGAGACCCAGTACTTC
CDR3: CASTKDRSQETQYF
J: TRBJ2-5
D: TRBD1
V: TRBV2

DNA: TGTGCCAGCAGCGGGGGACAGAGCACAGATACGCAGTATTTT
CDR3: CASSGGQSTDTQYF
J: TRBJ2-3
D: TRBD1
V: TRBV5-6

DNA: TGTGCCAAACCCGGGTTGCGGGACGAGCAGTACTTC
CDR3: CAKPGLRDEQYF
J: TRBJ2-7
D: .
V: TRBV7-2

DNA: TGTGCCAGCTCACCACGGACAGGGGGCGCTTGGGACAATGAGCAGTTCTTC
CDR3: CASSPRTGGAWDNEQFF
J: TRBJ2-1
D: TRBD1
V: TRBV18

DNA: TGTGCCAGCTCACCCCCGGCCAGACGGGTAAGCAATGAGCAGTTCTTC
CDR3: CASSPPARRVSNEQFF
J: TRBJ2-1
D: .
V: TRBV18

DNA: TGTGCCAGCAGTCCCCAGATATCTGGGGCCAACGTCCTGACTTTC
CDR3: CASSPQISGANVLTF
J: TRBJ2-6
D: .
V: TRBV28